Below, 13 T cell receptor beta chains from the same sample are listed, as sequenced in a study of CD8+ T cells in alopecia areata. cDNA prepared by RNA extraction and subsequent reverse transcription served as the template for sequencing. Using immunoSEQ multiplex PCR, the repertoire was profiled, and TCRdb retains in-frame clones only, with some absent. The sample has fewer than 250,000 clones; about three fifths are singletons. Specimen: CD4+ T cells sorted from blood, collected at week 0. These receptors were collected from a human donor with alopecia areata.

The gene calls are TRBV5-1 and TRBJ2-7; 11 bases agree with TRBD1. The CDR3 runs to 16 residues. The V segment lost 7 bases and the J segment 2 bases; nucleotides outside the gene matches: 11. Germline lookup yields CDR1 SGHRS and CDR2 YFSETQ. DNA of the CDR3: TGCGCCAGCTCCCCCCGGGGACAGGGGGTGACCTACGAGCAGTACTTC. Its protein is CASSPRGQGVTYEQYF.

This sequence joins TRBV6-1 and TRBJ2-2; 7 bases agree with TRBD1. Germline V gives CDR1 MNHNS, CDR2 SASEGT. This CDR3 has 15 residues. Trimming took 7 bases from V and 1 from J; bases not matched to a gene: 6. CDR3 nucleotide sequence: TGTGCCAGCAACCTGGGACAGCGGAACACCGGGGAGCTGTTTTTT. It translates to CASNLGQRNTGELFF.

The chain links TRBV6-5 to TRBJ1-6, with D uncertain. The germline V gene has CDR1 MNHEY and CDR2 SVGAGI. This CDR3 spans 14 amino acids. The germline V and J ends were trimmed by 5 bases and 7 bases, with 12 bases remaining between them. The CDR3 DNA reads as TGTGCCAGCAGTCAAATAGGGCTCAATTCACCCCTCCACTTT. Translated, it gives CASSQIGLNSPLHF.

CDR3 loop: CASTQGPGANVLTF. In DNA, the CDR3 is TGTGCCAGCACCCAGGGTCCTGGGGCCAACGTCCTGACTTTC. The genes are TRBV2 and TRBJ2-6; TRBD1 might be the D (5 bases). V gave up 7 bases and J gave up 2 bases, with 9 bases separating them. The CDR3 runs to 14 residues. CDR1 and CDR2 from the germline V gene are SNHLY and FYNNEI.

This clone has only one observation. This sequence joins TRBV4-2 and TRBJ1-1, with unresolved D. The CDR3 runs 12 residues. V lost 4 bases to trimming and J lost 0 bases, with 3 bases between them. Germline V gene sequence: CDR1 LGHNA, CDR2 YNFKEQ. CDR3 in DNA: TGTGCCAGCAGCCCGATGAACACTGAAGCTTTCTTT. Translation gives CASSPMNTEAFF.

V and J are TRBV11-2 and TRBJ1-2; the match to TRBD1 covers 8 bases. The trim removed 5 bases at V and 4 bases at J, leaving 15 bases unmatched. Germline-derived CDR1 and CDR2 are SGHAT and FQNNGV. CDR3 length: 17 residues. The CDR3 sequence is CASSLTTGALNPYGYTF. CDR3 DNA sequence: TGTGCCAGCAGCCTAACGACAGGGGCATTGAACCCCTATGGCTACACCTTC.

Points on this clone: One end of the junction does not line up with germline, which may come from a read error. V gene TRBV7-9 combines with J gene TRBJ2-7; D is perhaps TRBD1 (5 bases). The germline gives CDR1 SEHNR, CDR2 FQNEAQ (reference sequence). This CDR3 is built from 12 residues. CDR3 loop: CASSLVGPIQDF. The DNA of the CDR3 is TGTGCCAGCAGCTTAGTAGGGCCCATACAGGACTTC.

The CDR3 nucleotides read TGTGCCAGCAGCAGGGGGAACACTGAAGCTTTCTTT. Translated, it gives CASSRGNTEAFF. The chain employs TRBV9 and TRBJ1-1; perhaps TRBD1 as D (5 bases). Germline V lookup: CDR1 SGDLS, CDR2 YYNGEE. CDR3 size: 12 residues. V dropped 4 bases and J dropped 1 base, with 5 bases sitting between them. Based on the CDR3 plus reference TRBV9 and TRBJ1-1, the full variable domain is DSGVTQTPKHLITATGQRVTLRCSPRSGDLSVYWYQQSLDQGLQFLIQYYNGEERAKGNILERFSAQQFPDLHSELNLSSLELGDSALYFCASSRGNTEAFFGQGTRLTVV.

This clone was found once. The chain has TRBV29-1 and TRBJ2-7; 7 nucleotides agree with TRBD1. Trimming took 7 bases from V and 0 from J; bases not matched to a gene: 3. This CDR3 spans 12 amino acids. From germline, CDR1 is SQVTM and CDR2 ANQGSEA. The CDR3 sequence: CSARQGSYEQYF. Here the CDR3 DNA reads TGCAGCGCTAGACAGGGCTCCTACGAGCAGTACTTC.

The chain has TRBV30 and TRBJ1-3, with D perhaps TRBD1 (5 bases). Germline CDR1 reads GTSNPN; CDR2 reads SVGIG (reference sequence). The CDR3 is 13 amino acids. Trimming removed 4 bases at V and 3 bases at J, with 10 bases between. The CDR3 here is CAWTQGSGNTIYF. The CDR3 region has the DNA TGTGCCTGGACCCAGGGAAGTGGAAACACCATATATTTT.

The genes are TRBV5-1 and TRBJ2-7, with 7 bases aligning to TRBD2. The V and J ends lost 3 bases and 4 bases, in that order; junction bases with no gene match: 10. In germline, CDR1 is SGHRS, CDR2 YFSETQ. The CDR3 extends over 15 amino acids. Here the CDR3 DNA reads TGCGCCAGCAGCTCCACTAGCGAGGGAAGATACGAGCAGTACTTC. Its protein product is CASSSTSEGRYEQYF. The entire variable domain, with the rest obtained from reference TRBV5-1 and TRBJ2-7, is as follows: KAGVTQTPRYLIKTRGQQVTLSCSPISGHRSVSWYQQTPGQGLQFLFEYFSETQRNKGNFPGRFSGRQFSNSRSEMNVSTLELGDSALYLCASSSTSEGRYEQYFGPGTRLTVT.

V and J are TRBV29-1 and TRBJ2-2; 8 positions match TRBD2. Germline-derived CDR1 and CDR2 are SQVTM and ANQGSEA. V shed 4 bases, J shed 4 bases, and the junction held 2 bases outside the gene matches. The CDR3 length is 13 residues. CDR3 protein: CSVAGGPTGELFF. The CDR3 DNA is TGCAGCGTTGCGGGGGGGCCCACCGGGGAGCTGTTTTTT.

The V call is TRBV15, the J call TRBJ2-5; 8 bases match TRBD1. Germline CDR1 LNHNV, CDR2 YYDKDF (reference sequence). This CDR3 has 13 residues. Germline trimming cut 3 bases from V and 11 bases from J; bases unmatched to any gene: 8. The DNA of the CDR3 is TGTGCCACCAGCAGGGAAAGACAGGGGATACAGTACTTC. It encodes CATSRERQGIQYF.